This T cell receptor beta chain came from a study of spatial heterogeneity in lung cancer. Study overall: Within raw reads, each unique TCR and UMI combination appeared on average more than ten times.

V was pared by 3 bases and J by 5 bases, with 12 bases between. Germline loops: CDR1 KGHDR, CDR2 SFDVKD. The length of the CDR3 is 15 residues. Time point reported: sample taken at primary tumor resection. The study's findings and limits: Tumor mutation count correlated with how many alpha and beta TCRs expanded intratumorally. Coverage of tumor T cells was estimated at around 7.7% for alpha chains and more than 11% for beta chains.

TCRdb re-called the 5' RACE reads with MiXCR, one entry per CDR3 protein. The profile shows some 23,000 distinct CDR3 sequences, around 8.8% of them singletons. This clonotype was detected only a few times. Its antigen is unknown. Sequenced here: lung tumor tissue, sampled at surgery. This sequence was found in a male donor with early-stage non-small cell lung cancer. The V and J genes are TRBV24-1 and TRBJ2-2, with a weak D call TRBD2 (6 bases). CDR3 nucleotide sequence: TGTGCCACCAGTGATAGCCGGAGGGGAACCGGGGAGCTGTTTTTT. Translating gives CATSDSRRGTGELFF.